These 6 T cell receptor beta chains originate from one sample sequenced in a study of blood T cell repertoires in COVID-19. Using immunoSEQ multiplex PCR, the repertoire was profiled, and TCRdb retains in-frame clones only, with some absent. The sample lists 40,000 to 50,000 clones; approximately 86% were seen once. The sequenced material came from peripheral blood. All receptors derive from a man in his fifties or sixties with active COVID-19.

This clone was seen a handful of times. The CDR3 nucleotides read TGTGCCAGCCGCAAGACTTTTATCTCTGGGGCCAACGTCCTGACTTTC. Translated: CASRKTFISGANVLTF. The V call is TRBV2, the J call TRBJ2-6; D not certain. Between the trimmed V and J ends, which lost 8 bases and 0 bases, there was a span of 14 bases. Germline lookup yields CDR1 SNHLY and CDR2 FYNNEI. The CDR3 contains 16 residues.

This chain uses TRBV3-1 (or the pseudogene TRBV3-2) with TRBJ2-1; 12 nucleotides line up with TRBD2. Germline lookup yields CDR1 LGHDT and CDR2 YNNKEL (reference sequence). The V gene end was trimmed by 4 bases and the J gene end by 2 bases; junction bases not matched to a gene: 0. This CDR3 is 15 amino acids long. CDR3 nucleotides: TGTGCCAGCAGCCGGACTAGCGGGACCTACAATGAGCAGTTCTTC. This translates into CASSRTSGTYNEQFF.

The CDR3 coding sequence is TGCGCCAGCAGCTTGGGGACAGGGGGAGAACAGCCCCAGCATTTT. Its translation: CASSLGTGGEQPQHF. The chain carries TRBV5-1 and TRBJ1-5; 10 bases are shared with TRBD1. Per the germline V gene, CDR1 is SGHRS and CDR2 is YFSETQ. The CDR3 is 15 amino acids. The V gene end was trimmed by 0 bases and the J gene end by 7 bases; junction bases not matched to a gene: 4.

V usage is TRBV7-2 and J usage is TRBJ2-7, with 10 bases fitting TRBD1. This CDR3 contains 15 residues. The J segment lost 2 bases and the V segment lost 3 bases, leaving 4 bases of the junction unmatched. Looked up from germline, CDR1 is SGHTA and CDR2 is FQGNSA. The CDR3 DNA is TGTGCCAGCAGCTTTACCGGGACAGGGGCCTACGAGCAGTACTTC. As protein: CASSFTGTGAYEQYF.

As DNA, the CDR3 is TGTGCCACCAGTGCCGGGACTAGCGGGGGGCGGGAGCAGTTCTTC. Its translation is CATSAGTSGGREQFF. The chain recombines TRBV24-1 with TRBJ2-1; 15 bases match TRBD2. The junction had 5 bases not matched to a gene; V was cut back by 5 bases and J by 10 bases. This CDR3 region has 15 residues. From germline, CDR1 is KGHDR and CDR2 SFDVKD.

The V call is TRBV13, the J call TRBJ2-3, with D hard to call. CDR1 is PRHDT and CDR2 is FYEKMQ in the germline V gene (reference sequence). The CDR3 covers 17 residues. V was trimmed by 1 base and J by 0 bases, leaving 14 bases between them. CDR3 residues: CASSLEKMKTSTDTQYF. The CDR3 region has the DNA TGTGCCAGCAGCTTAGAGAAGATGAAAACTAGCACAGATACGCAGTATTTT.